The rows below give T cell receptor beta chains drawn from one sample of a study of graft-versus-host responses after intestinal transplantation. TCRdb keeps only in-frame clones here, not all; method: immunoSEQ multiplex PCR. The sample includes some 14,000 clones, 55% to 75% of them seen just once. This specimen was ileum tissue, taken approximately 780 days after intestinal transplantation. These receptors were taken from a human patient who received an intestinal transplant, so some T cells may come from the graft donor. CDR3s include the opening cysteine and the closing phenylalanine or tryptophan. A D gene is named only where the DNA matches it firmly. Clone size appears in some rows only: once, few, many, or a class for an expanded clone.

size | J | D | V | CDR3 | DNA
- | TRBJ2-2 | - | TRBV28 | CASTPRGRGELFF | TGTGCCAGCACCCCTCGGGGGAGGGGGGAGCTGTTTTTT
- | TRBJ1-1 | - | TRBV10-3 | CAISPRGAQKRTEAFF | TGTGCCATCAGCCCCCGGGGGGCGCAGAAAAGAACTGAAGCTTTCTTT
medium-sized | TRBJ1-4 | - | TRBV28 | CASSLWGVGEKLFF | TGTGCCAGCAGTTTGTGGGGCGTCGGTGAAAAACTGTTTTTT
- | TRBJ2-4 | TRBD1 | TRBV2 | CASSADRGAKNIQYF | TGTGCCAGCAGTGCCGACAGGGGAGCCAAAAACATTCAGTACTTC
- | TRBJ1-2 | TRBD1 | TRBV27 | CASRRTGLNYGYTF | TGTGCCAGCAGAAGGACAGGGTTAAACTATGGCTACACCTTC
few | TRBJ2-6 | TRBD1 | TRBV7-9 | CASSYDRAGANVLTF | TGTGCCAGCAGCTACGACAGGGCTGGGGCCAACGTCCTGACTTTC
- | TRBJ2-5 | - | TRBV21-1 | CASSKRSRVQGLFAPQYF | TGTGCCAGCAGCAAAAGGTCAAGGGTTCAGGGTCTATTCGCACCCCAGTACTTC
- | TRBJ2-2 | TRBD2 | TRBV30 | CAWSVLAGGPGELFF | TGTGCCTGGAGTGTCCTAGCGGGGGGGCCCGGGGAGCTGTTTTTT
- | TRBJ1-1 | - | TRBV6-6 | CASSYQGPGTEAFF | TGTGCCAGCAGTTACCAGGGGCCGGGCACTGAAGCTTTCTTT
once | TRBJ2-1 | TRBD1 | TRBV19 | CASSPEIQTGDNEQFF | TGTGCCAGTAGCCCCGAGATCCAGACAGGGGACAATGAGCAGTTCTTC